These T cell receptor beta chains were read from a single sample in a study of molecular identifiers for immune sequencing clone quantification. Each CDR3 protein is one row after TCRdb ran MiXCR on the PCR reads. This sample has about 510,000 distinct CDR3 sequences; around 23% occur once, and the top ten carry around 0.76%. Specimen: naive CD8+ T cells from blood, with Jurkat cell RNA spiked in. The receptors were gathered from a human donor in good health. Some libraries in this study had Jurkat cell RNA spiked in. Both conserved end residues are part of each CDR3.

V | CDR3
TRBV4-1 | CASSQAPGAAQPQHF
TRBV5-4 | CASSLAMAGPTEAFF
TRBV6-2/TRBV6-3 | CASSYSDVQPQHF
TRBV2 | CASSGLDEKLFF
TRBV6-6 | CASSYAYNQPQHF
TRBV7-9 | CASRMGELFF
TRBV7-2 | CASSLPASGGPSTDTQYF
TRBV19 | CASRLLPGQGLRGNQPQHF
TRBV30 | CAWSITGAMVQYF
TRBV7-6 | CASSTGMGNQPQHF
TRBV24-1 | CATSGGDEQYF
TRBV9 | CASSVDGTGSYGYTF
TRBV28 | CASRQIEGTGNTIYF
TRBV27 | CASSLRSVAGQPQHF
TRBV27 | CASSEYPRTSYEQYF
TRBV6-6 | CASSLSVLAFVDTGELFF